The 4 T cell receptor beta chains below all came from one sample that was sequenced in a study of blood T cell repertoires in COVID-19 (dated by TCRdb to 2020 to 2022). The library came from the immunoSEQ multiplex PCR assay. TCRdb's version of the immuneACCESS table is confined to in-frame rearrangements and falls short of the full clone set. An unresolved V gene accounts for under half of the shortfall where checked; the remainder is of unknown origin. This sample comprises 200,000 to 250,000 clones, over 80% of them detected only once. The top ten clones comprise around 5.1% of the sample. The sequencing sample was made of peripheral blood. The receptors come from a human donor in a cohort sampled during active COVID-19.

The J gene is TRBJ1-1, the V gene TRBV29-1; 7 nucleotides agree with TRBD1. V shed 5 bases, J shed 1 base, and the junction held 7 bases outside the gene matches. The CDR3 contains 14 residues. CDR1 SQVTM and CDR2 ANQGSEA come from the germline V gene. CDR3 amino acids: CSVRTRTGNTEAFF. The CDR3, as DNA: TGCAGCGTTAGGACGCGGACAGGGAACACTGAAGCTTTCTTT.

The table lists this clone with a count of one. The V gene is TRBV10-1, the J gene TRBJ1-2; D gene unclear. Deletions cut 6 bases from V and 0 bases from J, with 14 bases between. The CDR3 is made up of 15 amino acids. The germline CDR1 and CDR2 sequences are WNHNN and SYGVQD (reference sequence). CDR3 loop: CASSTPGYSNYGYTF. CDR3 bases: TGCGCCAGCAGCACCCCGGGTTATTCTAACTATGGCTACACCTTC.

The chain carries TRBV11-2 and TRBJ2-1; the D gene is possibly TRBD2 (6 bases). Trimming removed 1 base at V and 6 bases at J, with 25 bases between. The V gene's germline CDR1 is SGHAT and CDR2 FQNNGV. The CDR3 has 19 residues. The CDR3, as DNA: TGTGCCAGCAGCTTAGTCCCCTTTAGCCGGAGGGTGGAGACCAATGAGCAGTTCTTC. Residues: CASSLVPFSRRVETNEQFF.

The chain links TRBV6-1 to TRBJ2-3, with 9 nucleotides matching TRBD2. There are 15 residues in the CDR3. The germline CDR1 and CDR2 sequences are MNHNS and SASEGT. V lost 2 bases to trimming and J lost 7 bases; unmatched junction nucleotides: 7. The CDR3 sequence: CASSETRTSAYTQYF. In DNA, the CDR3 is TGTGCCAGCAGTGAAACCCGGACTAGCGCCTATACGCAGTATTTT.